The clone carrying this TCR beta chain was recorded once. TCRdb keeps only in-frame clones here, not all; method: immunoSEQ multiplex PCR. The profile shows approximately 15,000 clones, approximately 80% of them singletons. The data are from a study of tumor-infiltrating lymphocytes in localized non-small cell lung cancer. The sample was uninvolved lung tissue not adjacent to the tumor. This clonotype was sampled from a human donor with non-small cell lung cancer.

CDR3 nucleotide sequence: TGTGCCAGTAGTATAGGGCCACAGGGGTTTGAGCAGTTCTTC. This gives the protein CASSIGPQGFEQFF. V and J are TRBV19 and TRBJ2-1; 7 bases agree with TRBD1. Germline CDR1 and CDR2: LNHDA and SQIVND (reference sequence). J was trimmed by 9 bases and V by 1 base; bases with no gene match: 6. This CDR3 has 14 residues.